This T cell receptor (beta chain) was identified during a study of blood T cells in healthy people across ages. Study as a whole: For every two T cells, template switching captured about one barcoded beta molecule. Whole-study findings and limits: Donor CMV status, an unknown factor, possibly confounded changes in expanded clonotypes.

A second PCR, run for about 6 to 12 cycles, used a sample-barcoded 5' primer plus a J-beta primer mix. TCRdb reprocessed the 5' RACE reads with MiXCR, giving one entry per CDR3 protein. The table includes roughly 680,000 distinct CDR3 sequences, around 50% detected once. The extraction recovered at least 5.5 micrograms of total RNA per sample. Remarks on this clonotype: Its antigen remains unknown.

Trimming took off 5 bases at V and 3 bases at J, with 17 bases between the two ends. The CDR3 has 15 residues. Looked up from germline, CDR1 is SGHTA and CDR2 is FQGNSA. The sequence was obtained from a woman of 80 years or more in good health. Sequencing used blood. V is TRBV7-2 and J is TRBJ2-7, with a weak D call TRBD2 (6 bases). The CDR3 loop reads CASSPFFGSGYEQYF. The CDR3 coding sequence is TGTGCCAGCAGCCCCTTTTTCGGGAGCGGCTACGAGCAGTACTTC.